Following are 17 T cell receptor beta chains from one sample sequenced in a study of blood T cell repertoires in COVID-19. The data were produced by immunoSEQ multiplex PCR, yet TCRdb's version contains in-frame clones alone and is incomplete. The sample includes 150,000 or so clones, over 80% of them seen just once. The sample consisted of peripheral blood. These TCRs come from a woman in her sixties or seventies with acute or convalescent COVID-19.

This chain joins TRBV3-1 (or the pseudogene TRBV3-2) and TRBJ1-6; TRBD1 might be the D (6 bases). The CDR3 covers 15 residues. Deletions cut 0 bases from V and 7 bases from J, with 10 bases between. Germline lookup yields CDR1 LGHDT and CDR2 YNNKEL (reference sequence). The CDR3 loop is CASSQETGPNSPLHF. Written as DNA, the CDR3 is TGTGCCAGCAGCCAAGAAACAGGGCCAAATTCACCCCTCCACTTT.

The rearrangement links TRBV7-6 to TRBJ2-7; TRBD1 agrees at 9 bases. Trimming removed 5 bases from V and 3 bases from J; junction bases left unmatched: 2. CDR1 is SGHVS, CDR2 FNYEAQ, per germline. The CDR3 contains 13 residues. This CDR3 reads CASSPGQGYEQYF. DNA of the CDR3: TGTGCCAGCAGCCCGGGACAGGGCTACGAGCAGTACTTC.

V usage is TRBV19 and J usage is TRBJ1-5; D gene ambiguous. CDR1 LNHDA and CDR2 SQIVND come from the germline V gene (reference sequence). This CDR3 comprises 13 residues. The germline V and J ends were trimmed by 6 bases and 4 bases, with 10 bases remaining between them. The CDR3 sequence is CASSLEPNQPQHF. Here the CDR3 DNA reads TGTGCCAGTAGCTTGGAGCCTAATCAGCCCCAGCATTTT.

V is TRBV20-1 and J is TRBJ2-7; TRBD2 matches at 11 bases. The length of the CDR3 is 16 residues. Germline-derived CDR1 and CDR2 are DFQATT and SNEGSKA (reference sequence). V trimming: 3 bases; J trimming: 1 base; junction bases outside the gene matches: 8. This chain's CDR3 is CSASAPSGGPSYEQYF. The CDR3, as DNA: TGCAGTGCTAGTGCTCCTAGCGGGGGGCCGTCCTACGAGCAGTACTTC.

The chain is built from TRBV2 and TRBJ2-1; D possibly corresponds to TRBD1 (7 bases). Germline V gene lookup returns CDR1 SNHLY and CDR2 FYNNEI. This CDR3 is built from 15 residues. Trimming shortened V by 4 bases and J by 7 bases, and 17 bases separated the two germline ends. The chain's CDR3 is CASSGQGLRGNEQFF. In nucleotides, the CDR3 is TGTGCCAGCAGTGGACAGGGACTGCGGGGAAATGAGCAGTTCTTC.

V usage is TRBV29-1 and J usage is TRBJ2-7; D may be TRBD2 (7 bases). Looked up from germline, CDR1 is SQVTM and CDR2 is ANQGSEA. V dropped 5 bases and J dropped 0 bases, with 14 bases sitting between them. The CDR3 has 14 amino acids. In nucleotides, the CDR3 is TGCAGCGTTAGTAGGGGGGGCTCCTCCTACGAGCAGTACTTC. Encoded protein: CSVSRGGSSYEQYF.

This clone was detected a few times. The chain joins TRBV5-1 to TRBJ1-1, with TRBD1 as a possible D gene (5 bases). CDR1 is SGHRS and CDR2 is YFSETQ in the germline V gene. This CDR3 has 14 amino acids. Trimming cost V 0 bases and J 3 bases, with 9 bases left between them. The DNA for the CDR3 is TGCGCCAGCAGCTTGGTAAGCAGGGACACTGAAGCTTTCTTT. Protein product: CASSLVSRDTEAFF. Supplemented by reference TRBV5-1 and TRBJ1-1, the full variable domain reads KAGVTQTPRYLIKTRGQQVTLSCSPISGHRSVSWYQQTPGQGLQFLFEYFSETQRNKGNFPGRFSGRQFSNSRSEMNVSTLELGDSALYLCASSLVSRDTEAFFGQGTRLTVV.

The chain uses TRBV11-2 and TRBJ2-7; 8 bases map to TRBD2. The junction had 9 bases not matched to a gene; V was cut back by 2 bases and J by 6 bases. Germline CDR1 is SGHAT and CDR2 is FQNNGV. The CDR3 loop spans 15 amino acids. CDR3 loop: CASSLIRAGGREQYF. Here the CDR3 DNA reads TGTGCCAGCAGCTTAATCAGGGCGGGGGGTCGCGAGCAGTACTTC.

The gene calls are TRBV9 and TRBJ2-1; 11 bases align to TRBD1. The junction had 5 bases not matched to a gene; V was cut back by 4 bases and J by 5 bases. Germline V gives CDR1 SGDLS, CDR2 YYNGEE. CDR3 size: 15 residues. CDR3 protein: CASSPRDRGNNEQFF. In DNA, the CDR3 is TGTGCCAGCAGCCCCCGGGACAGGGGGAACAATGAGCAGTTCTTC.

This CDR3 is CASSYFGREYEQYF. The CDR3 region has the DNA TGTGCCAGCAGTTACTTTGGGCGGGAGTACGAGCAGTACTTC. The chain uses TRBV6-6 and TRBJ2-7; 7 bases align to TRBD2. V lost 1 base, J lost 4 bases, and 4 bases stayed unmatched. Germline lookup yields CDR1 MNHNY and CDR2 SVGAGI (reference sequence). This CDR3 has 14 amino acids.

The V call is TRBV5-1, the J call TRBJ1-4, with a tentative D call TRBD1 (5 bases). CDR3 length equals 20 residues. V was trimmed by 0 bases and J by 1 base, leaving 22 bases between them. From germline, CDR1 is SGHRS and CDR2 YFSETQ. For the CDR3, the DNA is TGCGCCAGCAGCTTGGCGGAGCAGGGCCAAATCCTACGAACTAATGAAAAACTGTTTTTT. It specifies CASSLAEQGQILRTNEKLFF.

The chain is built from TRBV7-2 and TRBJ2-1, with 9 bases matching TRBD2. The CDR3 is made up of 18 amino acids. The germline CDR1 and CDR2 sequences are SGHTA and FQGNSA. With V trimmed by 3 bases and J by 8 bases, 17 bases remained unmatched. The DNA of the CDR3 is TGTGCCAGCAGCTTGTTGGCCATTGGGCGGGGGGGCTCGGATGAGCAGTTCTTC. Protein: CASSLLAIGRGGSDEQFF. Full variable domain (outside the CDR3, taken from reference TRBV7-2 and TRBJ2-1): GAGVSQSPSNKVTEKGKDVELRCDPISGHTALYWYRQSLGQGLEFLIYFQGNSAPDKSGLPSDRFSAERTGGSVSTLTIQRTQQEDSAVYLCASSLLAIGRGGSDEQFFGPGTRLTVL.

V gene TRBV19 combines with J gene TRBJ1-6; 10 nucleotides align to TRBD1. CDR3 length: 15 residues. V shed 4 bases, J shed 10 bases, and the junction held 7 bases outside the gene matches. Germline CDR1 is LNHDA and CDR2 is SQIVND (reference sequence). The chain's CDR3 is CASSTRDRGGSPLHF. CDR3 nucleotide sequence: TGTGCCAGTAGTACCCGGGACAGGGGAGGGTCACCCCTCCACTTT.

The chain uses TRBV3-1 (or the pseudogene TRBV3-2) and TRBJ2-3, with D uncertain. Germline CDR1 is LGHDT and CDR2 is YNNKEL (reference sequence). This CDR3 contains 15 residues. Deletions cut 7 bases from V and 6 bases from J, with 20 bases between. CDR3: CASTRGTGTGDTQYF. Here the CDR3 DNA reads TGTGCCAGCACCCGAGGTACGGGTACCGGGGATACGCAGTATTTT.

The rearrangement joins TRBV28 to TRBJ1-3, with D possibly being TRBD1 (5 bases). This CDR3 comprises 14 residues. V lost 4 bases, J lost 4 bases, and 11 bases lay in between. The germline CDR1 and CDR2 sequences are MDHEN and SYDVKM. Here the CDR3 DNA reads TGTGCCAGCAGTTCCCCGACAGAAGGAAACACCATATATTTT. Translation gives CASSSPTEGNTIYF.

CDR3 sequence: CASSPNRGLGETQYF. The CDR3 DNA is TGTGCCAGCAGCCCGAACAGGGGGCTGGGAGAGACCCAGTACTTC. The gene calls are TRBV7-3 and TRBJ2-5; 9 nucleotides line up with TRBD1. J gave up 4 bases and V 5 bases, and 8 bases lay outside the gene matches. This CDR3 has 15 amino acids. Germline V CDR1 and CDR2: SGHTA, FQGTGA.

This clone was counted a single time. The CDR3 DNA reads TGTGCCAGCAGCGGAACAGCTTCAGGAGGCTACACCTTC. Protein product: CASSGTASGGYTF. J is TRBJ1-2 and V is TRBV9; D is uncertain. Trimming removed 3 bases from V and 8 bases from J, with 14 bases in between. The CDR3 spans 13 residues. Germline V gene sequence: CDR1 SGDLS, CDR2 YYNGEE.